This T cell receptor beta chain originates from a study of T cells after yellow fever vaccination. The study's findings and limits: Subsequent to the booster, the majority of primary-vaccination clones reappeared (around 95% CD4, 85% to 90% CD8).

Each CDR3 protein gets one entry after TCRdb re-called the 5' RACE reads with MiXCR. The data contain 610,000 or so distinct CDR3 sequences, more than 9% of them singletons. Notes on this clonotype: Antigen unknown.

Germline CDR1 and CDR2: MDHEN and SYDVKM. The CDR3 is 13 residues long. V lost 10 bases to trimming and J lost 5 bases, with 17 bases between them. The receptor comes from a man in his thirties or forties who received the YFV17D yellow fever vaccine. The chain recombines TRBV28 with TRBJ1-2; tentatively, D is TRBD1 (5 bases). This material consisted of PBMCs, taken on the day of the yellow fever booster vaccination. CDR3 residues: CATRYAGTYGYTF. The CDR3, as DNA: TGTGCCACACGTTACGCCGGGACTTATGGCTACACCTTC.